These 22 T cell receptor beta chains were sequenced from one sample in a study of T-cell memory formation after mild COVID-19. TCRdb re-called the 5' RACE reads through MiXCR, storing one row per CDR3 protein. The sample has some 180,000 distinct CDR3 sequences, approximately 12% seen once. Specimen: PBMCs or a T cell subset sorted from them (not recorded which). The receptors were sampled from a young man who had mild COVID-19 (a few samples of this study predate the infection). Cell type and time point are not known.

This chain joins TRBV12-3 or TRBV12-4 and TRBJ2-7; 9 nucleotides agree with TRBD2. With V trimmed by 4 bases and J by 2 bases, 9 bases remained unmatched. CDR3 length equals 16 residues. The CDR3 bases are TGTGCCAGCAGTTCCAGAGGCGCGGGGGGGCCCTACGAGCAGTACTTC. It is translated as CASSSRGAGGPYEQYF.

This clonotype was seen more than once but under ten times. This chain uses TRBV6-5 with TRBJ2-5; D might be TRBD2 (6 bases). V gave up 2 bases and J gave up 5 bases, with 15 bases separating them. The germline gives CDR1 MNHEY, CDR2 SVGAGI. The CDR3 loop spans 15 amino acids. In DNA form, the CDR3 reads TGTGCCAGCAGTTACGCGGGACCCCTGTCGGAGACCCAGTACTTC. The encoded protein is CASSYAGPLSETQYF.

The CDR3 spells CASSYSTGQGYEQYF. CDR3 sequence (DNA): TGTGCCAGCAGTTACTCGACGGGACAGGGTTACGAGCAGTACTTC. The V and J genes are TRBV6-5 and TRBJ2-7; 9 nucleotides match TRBD1. Germline CDR1 and CDR2: MNHEY and SVGAGI. This CDR3 contains 15 residues. J gave up 4 bases and V 0 bases, and 4 bases lay outside the gene matches.

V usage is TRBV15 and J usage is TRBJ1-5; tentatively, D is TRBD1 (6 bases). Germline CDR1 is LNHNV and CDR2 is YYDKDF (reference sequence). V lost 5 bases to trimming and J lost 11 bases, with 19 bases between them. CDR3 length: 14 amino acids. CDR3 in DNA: TGTGCCACCAGCCCAGGGGCCGATACGCAGGCCCAGCATTTT. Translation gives CATSPGADTQAQHF.

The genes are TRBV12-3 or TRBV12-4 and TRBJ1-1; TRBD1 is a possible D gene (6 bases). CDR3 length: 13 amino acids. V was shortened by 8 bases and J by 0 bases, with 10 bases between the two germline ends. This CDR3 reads CASRGQLNTEAFF. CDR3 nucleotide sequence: TGTGCCAGCCGCGGACAGTTGAACACTGAAGCTTTCTTT.

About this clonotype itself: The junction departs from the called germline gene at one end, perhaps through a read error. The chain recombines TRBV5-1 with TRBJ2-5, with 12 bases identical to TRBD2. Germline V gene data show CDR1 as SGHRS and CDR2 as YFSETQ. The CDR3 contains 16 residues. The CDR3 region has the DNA TGCGACAGCAGCCCACCCCTAGCGGGGGGGCACGAGACCCAGTACTTC. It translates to CDSSPPLAGGHETQYF.

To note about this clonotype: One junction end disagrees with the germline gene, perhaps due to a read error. CDR3 residues: CASSQSGPPLHF. The CDR3, as DNA: TGCGCCAGCAGCCAATCTGGTCCACCACTCCACTTT. V is TRBV4-3 and J is TRBJ1-6, with D uncertain. CDR1 is LGHNA and CDR2 is YSLEER in the germline V gene. This CDR3 comprises 12 residues.

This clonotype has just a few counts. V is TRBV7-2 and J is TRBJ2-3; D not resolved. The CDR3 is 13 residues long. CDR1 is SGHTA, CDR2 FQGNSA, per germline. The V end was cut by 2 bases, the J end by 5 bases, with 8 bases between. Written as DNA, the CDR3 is TGTGCCAGCAGCTTAAGCCAAGGAGATACGCAGTATTTT. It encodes CASSLSQGDTQYF.

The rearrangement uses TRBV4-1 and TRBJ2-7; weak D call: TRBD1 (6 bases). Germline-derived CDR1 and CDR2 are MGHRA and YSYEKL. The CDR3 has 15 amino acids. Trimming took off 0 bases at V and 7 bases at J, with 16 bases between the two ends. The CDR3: CASSQEGGRGGEQYV. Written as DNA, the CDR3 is TGCGCCAGCAGCCAAGAGGGTGGCAGGGGTGGTGAGCAGTACGTC.

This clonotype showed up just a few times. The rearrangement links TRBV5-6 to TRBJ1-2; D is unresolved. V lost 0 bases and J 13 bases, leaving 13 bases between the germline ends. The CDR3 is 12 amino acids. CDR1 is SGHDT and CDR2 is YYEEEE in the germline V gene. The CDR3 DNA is TGTGCCAGCAGCTTGGCCGCGGCAGTATCCACCTTC. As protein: CASSLAAAVSTF. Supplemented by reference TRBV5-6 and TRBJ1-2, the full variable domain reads DAGVTQSPTHLIKTRGQQVTLRCSPKSGHDTVSWYQQALGQGPQFIFQYYEEEERQRGNFPDRFSGHQFPNYSSELNVNALLLGDSALYLCASSLAAAVSTFGSGTRLTVV.

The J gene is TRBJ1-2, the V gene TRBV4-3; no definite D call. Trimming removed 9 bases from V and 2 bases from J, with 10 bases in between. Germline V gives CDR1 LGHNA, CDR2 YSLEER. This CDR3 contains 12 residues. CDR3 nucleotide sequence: TGCGCCAGGGGGATTTCAAACTATGGCTACACCTTC. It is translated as CARGISNYGYTF.

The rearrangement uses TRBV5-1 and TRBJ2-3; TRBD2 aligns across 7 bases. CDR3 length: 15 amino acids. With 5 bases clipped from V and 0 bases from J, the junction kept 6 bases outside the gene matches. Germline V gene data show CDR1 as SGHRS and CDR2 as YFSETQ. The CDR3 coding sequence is TGCGCCAGCAGTCGGGACTATTCTAGCACAGATACGCAGTATTTT. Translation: CASSRDYSSTDTQYF.

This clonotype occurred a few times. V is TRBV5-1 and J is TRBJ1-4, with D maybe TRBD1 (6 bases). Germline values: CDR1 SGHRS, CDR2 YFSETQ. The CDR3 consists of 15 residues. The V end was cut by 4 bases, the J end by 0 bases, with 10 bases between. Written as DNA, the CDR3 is TGCGCCAGCAGCCCGGACAGTCCAACTAATGAAAAACTGTTTTTT. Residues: CASSPDSPTNEKLFF.

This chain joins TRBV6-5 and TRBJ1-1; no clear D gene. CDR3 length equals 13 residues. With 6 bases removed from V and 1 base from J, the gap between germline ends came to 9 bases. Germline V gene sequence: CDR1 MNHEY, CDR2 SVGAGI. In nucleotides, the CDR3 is TGTGCCAGCAGGCAGAAGAAGAACACTGAAGCTTTCTTT. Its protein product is CASRQKKNTEAFF.

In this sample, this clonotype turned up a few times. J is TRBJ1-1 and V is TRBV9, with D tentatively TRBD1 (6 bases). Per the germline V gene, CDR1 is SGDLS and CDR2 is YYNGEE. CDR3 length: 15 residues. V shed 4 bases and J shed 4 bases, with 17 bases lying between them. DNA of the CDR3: TGTGCCAGCAGCCCTGGGTCGGGGGCTGGCACTGAAGCTTTCTTT. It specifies CASSPGSGAGTEAFF.

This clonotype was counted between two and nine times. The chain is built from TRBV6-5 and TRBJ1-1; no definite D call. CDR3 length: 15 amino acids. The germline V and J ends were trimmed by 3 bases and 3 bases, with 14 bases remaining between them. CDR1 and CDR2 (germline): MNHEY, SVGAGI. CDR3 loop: CASSYSVRADTEAFF. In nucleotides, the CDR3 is TGTGCCAGCAGTTATTCGGTAAGGGCGGACACTGAAGCTTTCTTT.

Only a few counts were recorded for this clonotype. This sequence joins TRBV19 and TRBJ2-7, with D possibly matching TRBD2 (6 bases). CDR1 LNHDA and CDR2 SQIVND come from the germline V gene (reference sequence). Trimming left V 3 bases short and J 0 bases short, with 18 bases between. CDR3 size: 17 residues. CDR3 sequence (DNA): TGTGCCAGTAGTATCCCAGGGACTGAAATAAGCTCCTACGAGCAGTACGTC. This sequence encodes CASSIPGTEISSYEQYV.

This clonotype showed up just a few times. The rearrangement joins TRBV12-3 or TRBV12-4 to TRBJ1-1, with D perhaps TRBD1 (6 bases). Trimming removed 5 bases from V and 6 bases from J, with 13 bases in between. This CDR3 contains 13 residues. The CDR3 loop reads CASSRRGRAEAFF. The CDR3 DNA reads TGTGCCAGCAGTCGCCGGGGGCGCGCTGAAGCTTTCTTT.

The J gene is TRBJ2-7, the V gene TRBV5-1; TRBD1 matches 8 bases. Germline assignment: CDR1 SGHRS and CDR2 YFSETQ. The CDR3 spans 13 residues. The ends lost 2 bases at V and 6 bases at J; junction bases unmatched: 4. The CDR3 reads CASSFGRGLEQYF. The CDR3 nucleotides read TGCGCCAGCAGCTTCGGCAGGGGGCTCGAGCAGTACTTC.

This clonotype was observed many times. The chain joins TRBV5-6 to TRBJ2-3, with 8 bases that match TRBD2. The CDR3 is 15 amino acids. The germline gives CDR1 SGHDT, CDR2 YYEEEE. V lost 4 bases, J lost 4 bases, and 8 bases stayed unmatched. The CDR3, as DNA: TGTGCCAGCAGCCACGGCGGGGGGACATCAGATACGCAGTATTTT. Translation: CASSHGGGTSDTQYF.

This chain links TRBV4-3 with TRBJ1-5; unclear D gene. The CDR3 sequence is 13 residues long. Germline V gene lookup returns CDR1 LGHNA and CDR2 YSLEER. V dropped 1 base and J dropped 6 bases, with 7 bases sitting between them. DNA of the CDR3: TGCGCCAGCAGCCAAGGACGGCGTCAGCCCCAGCATTTT. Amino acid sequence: CASSQGRRQPQHF.

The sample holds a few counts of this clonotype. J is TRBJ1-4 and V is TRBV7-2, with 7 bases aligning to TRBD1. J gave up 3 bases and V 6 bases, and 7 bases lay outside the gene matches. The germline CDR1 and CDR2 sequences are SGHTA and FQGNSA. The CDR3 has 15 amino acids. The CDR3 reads CASSRSGGANEKLFF. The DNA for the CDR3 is TGTGCCAGCAGTCGTTCAGGGGGGGCTAATGAAAAACTGTTTTTT.